This T cell receptor (beta chain) was identified in a study of identical twins. General study points: Modeled out-of-frame TCR alpha sharing in monozygotic twins fell below observed levels.

In its sample, this clonotype was seen a few times. Its antigen is unknown. There are 16 residues in the CDR3. Trimming removed 2 bases at V and 1 base at J, with 13 bases between. Per germline, CDR1 KGHSH and CDR2 LQKENI. TCRdb independently ran MiXCR on the 5' RACE reads; one entry per CDR3 protein. Of roughly 700,000 distinct CDR3 sequences listed, over 8.5% were seen once; the top ten hold approximately 0.94%. The data also belong to a second study, concerning yellow fever vaccine responses in identical twins.

Sequencing was carried out using PBMCs. This chain connects TRBV18 to TRBJ2-3; D unclear. This TCR was recovered from a woman aged 18-29 years in good health. The CDR3 DNA reads TGTGCCAGCTCACCATTGGTCGGTTTTCGCACAGATACGCAGTATTTT. Translated: CASSPLVGFRTDTQYF.